The T cell receptor beta chain under discussion was sequenced for a study of chemoradiotherapy in HPV16-positive cancers. Study as a whole: Functional T-cell assays on a couple of HPV16-positive patients' cells defined candidate HPV-specific clones and common TCR motifs.

The CDR3 totals 12 residues. CDR1 is MDHEN and CDR2 is SYDVKM in the germline V gene. Between the trimmed V and J ends, which lost 2 bases and 7 bases, there was a span of 8 bases. Findings and caveats of the study: In HPV16-positive patients, HPV-responsive T-cell expansion tracked better recurrence-free survival. Candidate HPV-specific clones and E7-related TCR motifs grew in tumor during treatment.

As to this clone: Its antigen is not known.

Assay used: immunoSEQ multiplex PCR; TCRdb lists only in-frame clones, some missing. The sample shows over 10,000 clones, 55% to 65% of them seen only once. Over chemoradiotherapy, repertoires were sampled more than once. This TCR derives from a human donor with HPV-associated anogenital cancer. V is TRBV28 and J is TRBJ1-2, with D unresolved. This material was collected from a patient who underwent chemoradiotherapy. The chain's CDR3 is CASSLSSGGYTF. The CDR3 bases are TGTGCCAGCAGTTTAAGCAGCGGTGGCTACACCTTC.